This paragraph covers one T cell receptor (beta chain) sequence. Its antigen remains unknown. This entry comes from a study of OX40 agonist ivuxolimab in advanced cancers. About the study: Partial response was recorded in three patients: one hepatocellular carcinoma and two cutaneous melanoma cases.

Study results and caveats: Determination of antigen specificity was not performed for the expanded peripheral T cells.

The germline gives CDR1 LNHNV, CDR2 YYDKDF (reference sequence). Trimming removed 5 bases from V and 3 bases from J; junction bases left unmatched: 12. This CDR3 comprises 17 residues. Only in-frame clones appear in the TCRdb table, and some are missing; sequencing was by immunoSEQ multiplex PCR. The data hold tens of thousands of clones, with approximately 82% observed a single time. This rearrangement joins TRBV15 to TRBJ2-7, with 11 bases identical to TRBD1. This sequence originates from an adult with an advanced solid tumor such as melanoma, head and neck, liver or kidney cancer. Sequences were derived from CD4+ or CD8+ T cells sorted from blood, sampled in a trial of the OX40 agonist ivuxolimab. CDR3 in amino acids: CATSWGPPGTGGYEQYF. CDR3 nucleotide sequence: TGTGCCACCAGCTGGGGACCACCCGGGACAGGGGGCTACGAGCAGTACTTC. The complete variable domain, with remaining parts taken from reference TRBV15 and TRBJ2-7, reads DAMVIQNPRYQVTQFGKPVTLSCSQTLNHNVMYWYQQKSSQAPKLLFHYYDKDFNNEADTPDNFQSRRPNTSFCFLDIRSPGLGDTAMYLCATSWGPPGTGGYEQYFGPGTRLTVT.